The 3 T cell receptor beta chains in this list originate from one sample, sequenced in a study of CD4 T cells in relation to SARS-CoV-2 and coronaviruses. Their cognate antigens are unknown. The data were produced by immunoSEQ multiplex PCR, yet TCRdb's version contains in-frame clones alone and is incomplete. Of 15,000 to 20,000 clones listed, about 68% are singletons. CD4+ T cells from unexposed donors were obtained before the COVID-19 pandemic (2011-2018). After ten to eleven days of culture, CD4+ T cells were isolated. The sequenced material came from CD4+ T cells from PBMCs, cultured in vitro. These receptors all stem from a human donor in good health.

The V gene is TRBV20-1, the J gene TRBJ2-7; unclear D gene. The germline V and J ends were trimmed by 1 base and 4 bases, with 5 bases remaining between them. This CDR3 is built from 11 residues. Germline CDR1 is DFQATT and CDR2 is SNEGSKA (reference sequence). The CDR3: CSARGEYEQYF. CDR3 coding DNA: TGCAGTGCTAGAGGGGAATACGAGCAGTACTTC.

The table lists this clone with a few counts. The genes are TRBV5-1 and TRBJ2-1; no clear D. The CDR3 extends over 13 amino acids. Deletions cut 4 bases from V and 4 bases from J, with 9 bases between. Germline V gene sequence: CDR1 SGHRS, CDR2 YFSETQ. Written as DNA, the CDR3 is TGCGCCAGCAGCCGAGAGAGATACAATGAGCAGTTCTTC. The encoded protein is CASSRERYNEQFF.

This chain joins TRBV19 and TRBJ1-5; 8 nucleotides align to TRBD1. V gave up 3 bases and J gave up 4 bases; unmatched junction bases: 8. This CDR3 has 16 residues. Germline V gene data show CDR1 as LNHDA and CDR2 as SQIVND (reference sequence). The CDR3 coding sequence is TGTGCCAGTAGTATTACAGGCAGGGGGCCGAATCAGCCCCAGCATTTT. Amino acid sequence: CASSITGRGPNQPQHF.